This T cell receptor (beta chain) derives from a study of blood T cell repertoires in COVID-19. Authors' analysis steps: Reference gene primers were amplified, and this amplification served to estimate nucleated cell counts. Some clones are missing from TCRdb's copy, which holds only in-frame ones; the method was immunoSEQ multiplex PCR. D and trimming were read from the DNA, whereas the V and J calls and clone size are those reported in that table. This table has a few hundred thousand clones, around 86% appearing once. This CDR3 is 17 amino acids long. With 3 bases removed from V and 0 bases from J, the gap between germline ends came to 14 bases. Germline CDR1 reads MNHEY; CDR2 reads SMNVEV (reference sequence).

The V gene is TRBV27, the J gene TRBJ1-4; D might be TRBD1 (5 bases). The specimen sequenced was peripheral blood. The receptor's source is a man aged 30 to 39 who had recovered from COVID-19. The CDR3 reads CASSFYGGEATNEKLFF. The CDR3 region has the DNA TGTGCCAGCAGTTTCTATGGGGGGGAGGCAACTAATGAAAAACTGTTTTTT.